In this sample, the clone carrying this TCR beta chain turned up a few times. The antigen is undetermined. The data are from a study of cytomegalovirus exposure and HLA in healthy donors. General observations from the study: Analyses of presence and absence presupposed an approximately uniform sequencing depth across donors. When a later analysis was performed, an Asian-associated ancestry cluster reportedly had fewer N-insertions than the roughly 690-donor mean. The authors listed some 150 TCR beta chains as cytomegalovirus-associated. The authors later linked a missense DCLRE1C variant to TCR beta V- and J-gene trimming.

Germline V gives CDR1 LNHDA, CDR2 SQIVND (reference sequence). CDR3 length: 15 amino acids. Losses at the gene ends were 4 bases for V and 7 bases for J; bases not matched to a gene: 5. The PCR was carried out with 60 Vbeta primers and 13 Jbeta primers. Data came from immunoSEQ multiplex PCR; TCRdb stores just in-frame clones and leaves some out. The data hold about 130,000 clones, with around 80% observed a single time. The J gene is TRBJ2-1, the V gene TRBV19; TRBD2 matches 12 bases. The sample taken for sequencing was PBMCs. This sequence originates from a human donor in good health. CDR3 in amino acids: CASSRLAGGVNEQFF. In DNA, the CDR3 is TGTGCCAGTAGTAGGCTAGCGGGGGGGGTAAATGAGCAGTTCTTC.